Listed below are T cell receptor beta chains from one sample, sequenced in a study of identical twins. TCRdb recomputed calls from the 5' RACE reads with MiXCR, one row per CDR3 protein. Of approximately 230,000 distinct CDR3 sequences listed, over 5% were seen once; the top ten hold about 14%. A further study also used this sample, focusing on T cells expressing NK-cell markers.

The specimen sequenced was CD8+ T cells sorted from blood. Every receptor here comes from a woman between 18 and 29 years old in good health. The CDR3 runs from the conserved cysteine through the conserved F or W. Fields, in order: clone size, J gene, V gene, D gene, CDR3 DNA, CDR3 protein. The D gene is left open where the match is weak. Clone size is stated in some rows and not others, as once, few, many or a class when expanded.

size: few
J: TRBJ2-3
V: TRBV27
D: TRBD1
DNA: TGTGCCAGCAGTATCGACTCCGGGACAGGGTTTGGAGATACGCAGTATTTT
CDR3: CASSIDSGTGFGDTQYF

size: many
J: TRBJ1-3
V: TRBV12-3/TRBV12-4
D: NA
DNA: TGTGCCAGCAGTTTAGGCCGGGAGTTTATGAGAAACACCATATATTTT
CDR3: CASSLGREFMRNTIYF

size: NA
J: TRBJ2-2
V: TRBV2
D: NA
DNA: TGTGCCAGCAGTGAAGCGCTGGGCACCGGGGAGCTGTTTTTT
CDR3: CASSEALGTGELFF

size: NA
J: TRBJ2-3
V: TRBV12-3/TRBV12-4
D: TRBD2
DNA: TGTGCCAGCAGTTCGACTAGCGGGGGGTTCACAGATACGCAGTATTTT
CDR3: CASSSTSGGFTDTQYF

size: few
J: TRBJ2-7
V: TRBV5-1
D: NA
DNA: TGCGCCAGCAGCTTTGGAGGCGGGCGGGCCGGCCCCCCCGAGCAGTACTTC
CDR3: CASSFGGGRAGPPEQYF

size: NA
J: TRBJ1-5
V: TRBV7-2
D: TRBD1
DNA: TGTGCCAGCAGCCCGGGGACAGGAACTCAGCCCCAGCATTTT
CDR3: CASSPGTGTQPQHF

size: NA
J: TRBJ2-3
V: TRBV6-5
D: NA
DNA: TGTGCCAGCAGTTCGACTCTGGCGAGCACAGATACGCAGTATTTT
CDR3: CASSSTLASTDTQYF

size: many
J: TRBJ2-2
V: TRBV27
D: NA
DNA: TGTGCCAGCCTTGCTACGGGGTCCGGGGAGCTGTTTTTT
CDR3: CASLATGSGELFF

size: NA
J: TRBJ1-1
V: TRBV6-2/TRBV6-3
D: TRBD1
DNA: TGTGCCAGCAGTCCCCGGACAGGGCGAGAAACTGAAGCTTTCTTT
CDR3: CASSPRTGRETEAFF

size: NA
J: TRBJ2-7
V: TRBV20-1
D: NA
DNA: TGCAGTGCTCCTTGGGTAGCTGGCGAGCAGTACTTC
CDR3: CSAPWVAGEQYF

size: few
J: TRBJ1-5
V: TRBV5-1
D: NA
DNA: TGCGCCAGCAGCTCGATGGACGGGAGCAATCAGCCCCAGCATTTT
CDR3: CASSSMDGSNQPQHF

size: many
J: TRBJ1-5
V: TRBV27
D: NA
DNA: TGTGCCAGCGGTCTCAATCAGCCCCAGCATTTT
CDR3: CASGLNQPQHF

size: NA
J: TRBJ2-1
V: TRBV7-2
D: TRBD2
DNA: TGTGCCAGCAGCTTATGGGTATCGGGGGGGGGAAGAGGGCAGTTCTTC
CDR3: CASSLWVSGGGRGQFF

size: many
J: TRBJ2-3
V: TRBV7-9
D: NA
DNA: TGTGCCAGCAGTTTTTCCGGGGGGCCCACAGATACGCAGTATTTT
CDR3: CASSFSGGPTDTQYF

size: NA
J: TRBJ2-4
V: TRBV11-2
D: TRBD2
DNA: TGTGCCAGCAGCCGGGGGGGGACTTCTCACAAAAACATTCAGTACTTC
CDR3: CASSRGGTSHKNIQYF

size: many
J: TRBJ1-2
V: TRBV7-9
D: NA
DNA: TGTGCCACCGGGATCACCGGCTACACCTTC
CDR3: CATGITGYTF

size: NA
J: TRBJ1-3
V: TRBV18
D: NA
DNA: TGTGCCAGCTCACCACCCGGACGAGGAAACACCATATATTTT
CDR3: CASSPPGRGNTIYF

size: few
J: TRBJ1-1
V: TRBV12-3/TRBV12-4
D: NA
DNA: TGTGCCAGCAGAACCGACAGCCTATACACTGAAGCTTTCTTT
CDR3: CASRTDSLYTEAFF

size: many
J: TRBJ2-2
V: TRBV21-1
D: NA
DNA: TGTGCCAGCAGCCCCGGTGGGACCCCCAAAGACACCGGGGAGCTGTTTTTT
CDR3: CASSPGGTPKDTGELFF

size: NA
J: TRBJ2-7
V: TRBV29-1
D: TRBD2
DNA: TGCAGCGTTGAAGGACTAGCGGGAGGGACTGGGCTACGAGAACAGTACTTC
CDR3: CSVEGLAGGTGLREQYF